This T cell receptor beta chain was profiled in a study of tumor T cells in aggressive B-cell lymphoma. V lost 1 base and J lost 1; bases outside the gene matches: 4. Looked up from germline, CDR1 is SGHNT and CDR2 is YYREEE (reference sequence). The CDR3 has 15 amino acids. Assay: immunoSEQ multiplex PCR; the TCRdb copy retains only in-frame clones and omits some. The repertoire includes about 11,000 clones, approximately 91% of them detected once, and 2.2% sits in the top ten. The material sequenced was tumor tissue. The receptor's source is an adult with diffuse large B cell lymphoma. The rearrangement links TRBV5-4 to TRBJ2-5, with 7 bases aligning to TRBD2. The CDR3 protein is CASSLQAGSQETQYF. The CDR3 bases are TGTGCCAGCAGCTTGCAAGCGGGAAGCCAAGAGACCCAGTACTTC.